This T cell receptor beta chain was recorded in a study of T cell repertoires in cytomegalovirus infection. Study-level background: Epitope selection comprised recently identified HLA-C-restricted CMV epitopes and well-studied HLA-B-restricted CMV epitopes. The study's findings and limits: CMV carriers having the relevant HLA were flagged by cumulative public TCR beta family frequency.

From the reads, TCRdb called clonotypes with MiXCR, one entry per CDR3 protein. Among about 60,000 distinct CDR3 sequences listed, roughly a fifth were seen once. Only a few counts were recorded for this clonotype. What it binds is not known. The CDR3 spans 19 residues. The germline V gene has CDR1 SGHTA and CDR2 FQGNSA. V dropped 0 bases and J dropped 2 bases, with 20 bases sitting between them. The receptor was derived from a human donor in good health (CMV status not recorded). Some clones in this sample may be carry-over from other donors' samples. Sample: CD8+ T cells from cultured PBMCs, taken from culture after CMV antigen stimulation. The chain links TRBV7-2 to TRBJ1-5; D remains unclear. CDR3 sequence reads: CASSLAKLPASIGNQPQHF. In DNA form, the CDR3 reads TGTGCCAGCAGCTTAGCCAAGCTACCCGCGAGTATAGGCAATCAGCCCCAGCATTTT.